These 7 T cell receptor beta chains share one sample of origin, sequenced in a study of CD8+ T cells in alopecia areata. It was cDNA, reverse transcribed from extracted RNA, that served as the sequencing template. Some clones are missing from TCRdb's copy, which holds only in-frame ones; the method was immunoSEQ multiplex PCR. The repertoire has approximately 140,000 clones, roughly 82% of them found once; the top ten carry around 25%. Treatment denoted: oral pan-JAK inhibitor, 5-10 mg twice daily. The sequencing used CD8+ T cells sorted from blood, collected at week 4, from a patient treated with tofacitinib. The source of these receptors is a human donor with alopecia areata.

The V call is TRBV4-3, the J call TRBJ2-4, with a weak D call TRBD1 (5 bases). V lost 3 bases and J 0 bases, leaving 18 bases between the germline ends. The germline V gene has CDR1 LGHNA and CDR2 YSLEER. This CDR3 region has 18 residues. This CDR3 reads CASSQSYYGALAKNIQYF. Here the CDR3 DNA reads TGCGCCAGCAGCCAGAGCTATTATGGGGCTCTAGCCAAAAACATTCAGTACTTC.

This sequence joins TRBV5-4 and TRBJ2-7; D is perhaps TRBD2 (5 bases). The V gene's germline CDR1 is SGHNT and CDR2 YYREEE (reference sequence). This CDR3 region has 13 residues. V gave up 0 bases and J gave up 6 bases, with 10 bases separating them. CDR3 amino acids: CASSLARGGEQYF. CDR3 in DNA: TGTGCCAGCAGCTTGGCCCGGGGTGGCGAGCAGTACTTC.

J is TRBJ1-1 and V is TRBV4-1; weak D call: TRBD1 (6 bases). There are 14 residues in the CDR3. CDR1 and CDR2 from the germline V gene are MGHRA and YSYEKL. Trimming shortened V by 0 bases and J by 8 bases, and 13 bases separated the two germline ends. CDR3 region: CASSQEGGREEAFF. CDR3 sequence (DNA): TGCGCCAGCAGCCAAGAAGGGGGGAGGGAGGAAGCTTTCTTT.

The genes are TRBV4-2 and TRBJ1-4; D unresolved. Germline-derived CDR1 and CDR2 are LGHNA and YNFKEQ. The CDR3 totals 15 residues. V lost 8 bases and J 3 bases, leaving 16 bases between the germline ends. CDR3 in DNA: TGTGCCAGCCGACGAGAAGGGAGTGCTAATGAAAAACTGTTTTTT. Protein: CASRREGSANEKLFF.

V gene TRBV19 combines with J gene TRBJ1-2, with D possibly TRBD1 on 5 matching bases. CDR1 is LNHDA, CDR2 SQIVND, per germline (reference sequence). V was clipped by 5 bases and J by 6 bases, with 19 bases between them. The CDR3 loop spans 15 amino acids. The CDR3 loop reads CASSASGPEGDGYTF. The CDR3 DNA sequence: TGTGCCAGTAGTGCCTCGGGCCCTGAAGGGGATGGCTACACCTTC.

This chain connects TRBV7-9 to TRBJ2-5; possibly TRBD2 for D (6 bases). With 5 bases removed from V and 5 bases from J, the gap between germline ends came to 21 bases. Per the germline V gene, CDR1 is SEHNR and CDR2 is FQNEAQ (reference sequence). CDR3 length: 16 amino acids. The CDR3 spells CASSPDFGAGLETQYF. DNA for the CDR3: TGTGCCAGCAGCCCCGACTTCGGCGCGGGGTTGGAGACCCAGTACTTC.

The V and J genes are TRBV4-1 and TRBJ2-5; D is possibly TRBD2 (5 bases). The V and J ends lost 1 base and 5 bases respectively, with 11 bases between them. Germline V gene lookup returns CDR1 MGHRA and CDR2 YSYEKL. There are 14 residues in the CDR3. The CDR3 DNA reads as TGCGCCAGCAGCCAAGTTCGGGGTGGCGAGACCCAGTACTTC. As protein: CASSQVRGGETQYF.